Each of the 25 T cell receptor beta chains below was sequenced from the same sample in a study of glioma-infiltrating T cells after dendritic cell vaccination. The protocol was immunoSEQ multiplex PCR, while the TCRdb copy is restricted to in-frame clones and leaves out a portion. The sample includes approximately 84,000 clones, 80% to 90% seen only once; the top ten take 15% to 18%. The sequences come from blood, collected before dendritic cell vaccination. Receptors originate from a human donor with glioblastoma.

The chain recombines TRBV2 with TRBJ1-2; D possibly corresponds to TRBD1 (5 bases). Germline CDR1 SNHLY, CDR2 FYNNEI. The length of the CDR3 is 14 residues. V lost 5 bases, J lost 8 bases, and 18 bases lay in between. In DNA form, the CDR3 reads TGTGCCAGCAGTCCCTCCCCGGCGGGACGCGGCTACACCTTC. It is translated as CASSPSPAGRGYTF.

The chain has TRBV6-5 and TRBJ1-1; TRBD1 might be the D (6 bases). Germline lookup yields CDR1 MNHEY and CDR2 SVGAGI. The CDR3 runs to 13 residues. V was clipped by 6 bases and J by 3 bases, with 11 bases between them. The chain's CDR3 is CASRYREDTEAFF. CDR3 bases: TGTGCCAGCAGGTACAGGGAGGACACTGAAGCTTTCTTT.

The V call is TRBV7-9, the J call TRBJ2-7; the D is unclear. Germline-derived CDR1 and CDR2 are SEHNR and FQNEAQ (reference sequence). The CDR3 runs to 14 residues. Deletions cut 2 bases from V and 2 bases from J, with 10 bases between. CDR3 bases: TGTGCCAGCAGCTTAACGCATAGTACCTACGAGCAGTACTTC. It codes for CASSLTHSTYEQYF.

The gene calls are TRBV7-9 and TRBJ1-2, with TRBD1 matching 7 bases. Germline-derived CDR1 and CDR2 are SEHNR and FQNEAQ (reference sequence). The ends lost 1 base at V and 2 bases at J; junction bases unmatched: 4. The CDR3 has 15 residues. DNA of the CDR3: TGTGCCAGCAGCTTAGAACTGACAGGGAACTATGGCTACACCTTC. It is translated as CASSLELTGNYGYTF.

CDR3 loop: CASSLRQGFTEAFF. The CDR3 DNA sequence: TGTGCCAGCAGTTTACGACAGGGATTCACTGAAGCTTTCTTT. The V gene is TRBV27, the J gene TRBJ1-1; the match to TRBD1 covers 7 bases. CDR3 size: 14 residues. Trimming at V came to 2 bases and at J to 4 bases, leaving 4 bases not matched to a gene. Germline lookup yields CDR1 MNHEY and CDR2 SMNVEV (reference sequence).

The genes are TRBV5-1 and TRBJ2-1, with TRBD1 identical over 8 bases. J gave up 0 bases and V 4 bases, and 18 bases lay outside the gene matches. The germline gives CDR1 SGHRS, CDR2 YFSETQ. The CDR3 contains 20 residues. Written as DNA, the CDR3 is TGCGCCAGCAGCAACCCCAGGGCAGGGGGCCCTTCCAGCTCCTACAATGAGCAGTTCTTC. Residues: CASSNPRAGGPSSSYNEQFF.

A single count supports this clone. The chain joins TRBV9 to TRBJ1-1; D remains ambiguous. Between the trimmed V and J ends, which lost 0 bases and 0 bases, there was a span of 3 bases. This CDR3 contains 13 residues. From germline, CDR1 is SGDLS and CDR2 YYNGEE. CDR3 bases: TGTGCCAGCAGCGTAGACATGAACACTGAAGCTTTCTTT. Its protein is CASSVDMNTEAFF.

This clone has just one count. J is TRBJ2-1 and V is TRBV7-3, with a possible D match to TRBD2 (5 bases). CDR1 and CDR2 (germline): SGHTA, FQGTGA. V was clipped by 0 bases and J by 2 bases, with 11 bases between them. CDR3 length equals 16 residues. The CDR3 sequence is CASSLTSSSPYNEQFF. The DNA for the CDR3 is TGTGCCAGCAGCTTAACGAGCTCTAGCCCCTACAATGAGCAGTTCTTC.

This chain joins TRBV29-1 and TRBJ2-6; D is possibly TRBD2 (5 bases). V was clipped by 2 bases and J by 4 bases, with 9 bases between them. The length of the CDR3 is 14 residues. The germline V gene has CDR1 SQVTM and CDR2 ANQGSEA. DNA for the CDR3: TGCAGCGTTGAATCCGGGGTCGGGGCCAACGTCCTGACTTTC. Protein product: CSVESGVGANVLTF.

The CDR3 bases are TGTGCCAGCAGCCAAGAATTTGCCGGTGGTCCAGCGGGAGAAGAGCAGTACTTC. Translation: CASSQEFAGGPAGEEQYF. The rearrangement uses TRBV14 and TRBJ2-7, with 8 bases fitting TRBD2. The CDR3 is 18 residues long. Germline CDR1 and CDR2: SGHDN and FVKESK. The V and J ends lost 0 bases and 7 bases, in that order; junction bases with no gene match: 17.

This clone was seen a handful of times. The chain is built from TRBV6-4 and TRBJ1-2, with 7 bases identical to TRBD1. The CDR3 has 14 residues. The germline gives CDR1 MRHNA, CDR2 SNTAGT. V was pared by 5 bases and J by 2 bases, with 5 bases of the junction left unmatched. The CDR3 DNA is TGTGCCAGCAGTACCGGGACAGACAACTATGGCTACACCTTC. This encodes CASSTGTDNYGYTF.

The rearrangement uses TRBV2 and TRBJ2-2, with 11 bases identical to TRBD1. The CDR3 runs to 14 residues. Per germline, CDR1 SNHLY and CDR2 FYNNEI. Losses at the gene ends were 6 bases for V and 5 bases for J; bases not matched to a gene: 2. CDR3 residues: CASRGQGGTGELFF. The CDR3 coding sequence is TGTGCCAGCAGGGGACAGGGGGGGACCGGGGAGCTGTTTTTT.

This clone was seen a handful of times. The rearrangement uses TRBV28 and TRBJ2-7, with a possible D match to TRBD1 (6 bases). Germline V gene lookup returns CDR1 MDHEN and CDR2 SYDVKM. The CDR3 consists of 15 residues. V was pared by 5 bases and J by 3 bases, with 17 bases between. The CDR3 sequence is CASSLQGLGIYEQYF. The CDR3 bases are TGTGCCAGCAGTCTACAGGGCCTTGGGATCTACGAGCAGTACTTC.

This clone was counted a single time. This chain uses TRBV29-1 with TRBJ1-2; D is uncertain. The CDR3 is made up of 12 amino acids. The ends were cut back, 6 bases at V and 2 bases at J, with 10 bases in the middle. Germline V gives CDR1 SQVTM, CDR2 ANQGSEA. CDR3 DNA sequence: TGCAGCGTCACAGACATGAACTATGGCTACACCTTC. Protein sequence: CSVTDMNYGYTF.

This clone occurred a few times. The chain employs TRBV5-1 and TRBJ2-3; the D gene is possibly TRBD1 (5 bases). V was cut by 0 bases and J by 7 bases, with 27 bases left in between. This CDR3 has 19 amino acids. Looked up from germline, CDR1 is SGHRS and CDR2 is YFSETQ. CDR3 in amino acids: CASSLGVWQPGAERYTQYF. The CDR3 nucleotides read TGCGCCAGCAGCTTGGGAGTGTGGCAGCCTGGGGCCGAGAGGTATACGCAGTATTTT.

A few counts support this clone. CDR3 sequence (DNA): TGTGCCAGCAGTTGGGCGGGGGGGAGCTTCGATACGCAGTATTTT. It encodes CASSWAGGSFDTQYF. The chain carries TRBV7-2 and TRBJ2-3, with 9 bases aligning to TRBD2. Trimming removed 6 bases from V and 6 bases from J; junction bases left unmatched: 10. Looked up from germline, CDR1 is SGHTA and CDR2 is FQGNSA. This CDR3 has 15 residues.

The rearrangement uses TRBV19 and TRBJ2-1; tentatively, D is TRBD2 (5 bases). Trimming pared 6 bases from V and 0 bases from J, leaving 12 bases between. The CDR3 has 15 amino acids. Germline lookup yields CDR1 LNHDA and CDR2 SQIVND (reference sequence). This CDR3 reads CASSPDYPSYNEQFF. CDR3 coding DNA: TGTGCCAGTAGCCCCGACTATCCCTCCTACAATGAGCAGTTCTTC.

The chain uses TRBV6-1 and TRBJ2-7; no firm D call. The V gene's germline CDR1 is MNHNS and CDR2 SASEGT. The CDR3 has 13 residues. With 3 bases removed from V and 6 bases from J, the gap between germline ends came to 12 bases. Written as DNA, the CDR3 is TGTGCCAGCAGTGATCTTGGTAGTTCCGAGCAGTACTTC. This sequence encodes CASSDLGSSEQYF.

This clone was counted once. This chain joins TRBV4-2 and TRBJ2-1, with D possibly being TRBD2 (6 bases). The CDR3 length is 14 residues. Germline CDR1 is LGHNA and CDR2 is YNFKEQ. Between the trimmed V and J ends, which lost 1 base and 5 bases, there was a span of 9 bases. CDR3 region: CASSQGRGNNEQFF. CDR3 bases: TGTGCCAGCAGCCAAGGGCGGGGAAACAATGAGCAGTTCTTC.

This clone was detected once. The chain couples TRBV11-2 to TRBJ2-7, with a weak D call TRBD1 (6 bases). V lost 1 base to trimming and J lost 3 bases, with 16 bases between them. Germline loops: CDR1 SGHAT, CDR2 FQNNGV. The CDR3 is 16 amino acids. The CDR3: CASSLGRRQGSYEQYF. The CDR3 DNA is TGTGCCAGCAGCTTAGGTCGTAGGCAGGGGAGCTACGAGCAGTACTTC.

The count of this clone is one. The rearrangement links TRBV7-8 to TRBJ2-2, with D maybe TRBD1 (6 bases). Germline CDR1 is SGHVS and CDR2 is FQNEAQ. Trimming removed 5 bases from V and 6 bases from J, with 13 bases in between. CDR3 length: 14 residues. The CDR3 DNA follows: TGTGCCAGCAGCCCGGACAGAACCCCCGGGGAGCTGTTTTTT. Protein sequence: CASSPDRTPGELFF.

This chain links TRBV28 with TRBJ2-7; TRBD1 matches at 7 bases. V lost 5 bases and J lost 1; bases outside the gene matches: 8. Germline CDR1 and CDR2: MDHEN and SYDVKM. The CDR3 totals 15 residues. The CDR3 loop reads CASSITLTGSYEQYF. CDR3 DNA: TGTGCCAGCAGTATCACACTGACAGGGTCCTACGAGCAGTACTTC.

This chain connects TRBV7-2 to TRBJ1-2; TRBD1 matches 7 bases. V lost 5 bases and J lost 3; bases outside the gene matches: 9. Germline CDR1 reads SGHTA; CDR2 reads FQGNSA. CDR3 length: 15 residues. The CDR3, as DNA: TGTGCCAGCAGCGCGGGGACAGATTTTTACTATGGCTACACCTTC. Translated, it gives CASSAGTDFYYGYTF.

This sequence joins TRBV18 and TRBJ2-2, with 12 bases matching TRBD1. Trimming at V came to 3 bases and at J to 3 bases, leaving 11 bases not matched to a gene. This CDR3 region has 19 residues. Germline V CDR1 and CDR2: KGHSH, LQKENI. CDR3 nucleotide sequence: TGTGCCAGCTCACCTATATGGGACAGGGGGCGAGGGGACACCGGGGAGCTGTTTTTT. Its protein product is CASSPIWDRGRGDTGELFF.

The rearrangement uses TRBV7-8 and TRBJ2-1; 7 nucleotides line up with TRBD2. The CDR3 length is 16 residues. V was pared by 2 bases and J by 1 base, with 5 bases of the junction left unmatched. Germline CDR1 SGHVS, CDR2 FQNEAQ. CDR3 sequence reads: CASSLIPGGSYNEQFF. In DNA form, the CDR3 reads TGTGCCAGCAGCTTAATTCCGGGGGGTTCCTACAATGAGCAGTTCTTC.